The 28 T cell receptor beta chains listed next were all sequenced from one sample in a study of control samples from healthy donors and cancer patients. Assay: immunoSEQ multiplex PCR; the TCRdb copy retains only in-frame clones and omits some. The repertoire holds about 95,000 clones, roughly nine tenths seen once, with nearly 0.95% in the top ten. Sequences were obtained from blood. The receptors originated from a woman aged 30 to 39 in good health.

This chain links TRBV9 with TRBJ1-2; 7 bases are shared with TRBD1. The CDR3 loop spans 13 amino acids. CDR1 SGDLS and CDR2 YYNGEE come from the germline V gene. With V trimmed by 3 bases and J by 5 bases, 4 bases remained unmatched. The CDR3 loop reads CASSGQGYYGYTF. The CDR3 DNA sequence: TGTGCCAGCAGCGGACAGGGATATTATGGCTACACCTTC.

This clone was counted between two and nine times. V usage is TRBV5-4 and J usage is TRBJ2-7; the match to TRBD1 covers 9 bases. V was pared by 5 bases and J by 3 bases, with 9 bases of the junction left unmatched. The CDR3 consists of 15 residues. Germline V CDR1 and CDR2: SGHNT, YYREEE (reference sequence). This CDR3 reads CASREGQGGFYEQYF. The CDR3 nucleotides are TGTGCCAGCAGAGAGGGACAGGGAGGTTTCTACGAGCAGTACTTC. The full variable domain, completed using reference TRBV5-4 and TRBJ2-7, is ETGVTQSPTHLIKTRGQQVTLRCSSQSGHNTVSWYQQALGQGPQFIFQYYREEENGRGNFPPRFSGLQFPNYSSELNVNALELDDSALYLCASREGQGGFYEQYFGPGTRLTVT.

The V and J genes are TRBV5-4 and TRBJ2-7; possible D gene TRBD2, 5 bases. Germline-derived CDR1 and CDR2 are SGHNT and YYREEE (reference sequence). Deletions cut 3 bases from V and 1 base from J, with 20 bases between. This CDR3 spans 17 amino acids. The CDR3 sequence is CASSSRLRTAPSYEQYF. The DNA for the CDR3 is TGTGCCAGCAGCTCCCGACTCCGGACTGCGCCTTCCTACGAGCAGTACTTC.

Here the CDR3 DNA reads TGTGCCAGCAGTCTCACTAGCGGACCCACAGATACGCAGTATTTT. Its protein product is CASSLTSGPTDTQYF. V gene TRBV6-6 combines with J gene TRBJ2-3, with 8 bases aligning to TRBD2. Germline V gene sequence: CDR1 MNHNY, CDR2 SVGAGI (reference sequence). V shed 5 bases and J 2 bases; nucleotides not matched to a gene: 6. This CDR3 has 15 residues.

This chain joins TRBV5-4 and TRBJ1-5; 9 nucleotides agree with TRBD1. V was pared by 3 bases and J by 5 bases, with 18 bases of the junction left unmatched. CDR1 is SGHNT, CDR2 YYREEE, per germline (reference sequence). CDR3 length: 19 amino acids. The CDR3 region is CASSSSGTGLWGAYQPQHF. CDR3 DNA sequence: TGTGCCAGCAGCTCTTCCGGGACAGGGTTATGGGGGGCCTATCAGCCCCAGCATTTT.

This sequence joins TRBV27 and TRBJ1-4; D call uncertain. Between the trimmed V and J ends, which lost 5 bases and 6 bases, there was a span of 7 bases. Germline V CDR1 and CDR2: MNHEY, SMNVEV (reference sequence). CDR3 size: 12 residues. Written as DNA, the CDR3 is TGTGCCAGCAGTCGACGAGATGAAAAACTGTTTTTT. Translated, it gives CASSRRDEKLFF.

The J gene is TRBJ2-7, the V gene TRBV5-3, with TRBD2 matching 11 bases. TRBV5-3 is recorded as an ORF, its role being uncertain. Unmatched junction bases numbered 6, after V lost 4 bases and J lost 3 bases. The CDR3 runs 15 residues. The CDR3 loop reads CARSEGTSGCYEQYF. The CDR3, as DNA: TGTGCCAGAAGCGAGGGGACTAGCGGATGCTACGAGCAGTACTTC.

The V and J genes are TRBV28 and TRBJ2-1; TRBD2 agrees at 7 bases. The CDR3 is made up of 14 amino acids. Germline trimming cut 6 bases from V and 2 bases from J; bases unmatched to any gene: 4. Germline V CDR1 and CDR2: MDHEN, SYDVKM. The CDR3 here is CASRPGGAYNEQFF. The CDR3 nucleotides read TGTGCCAGCAGGCCTGGGGGGGCCTACAATGAGCAGTTCTTC.

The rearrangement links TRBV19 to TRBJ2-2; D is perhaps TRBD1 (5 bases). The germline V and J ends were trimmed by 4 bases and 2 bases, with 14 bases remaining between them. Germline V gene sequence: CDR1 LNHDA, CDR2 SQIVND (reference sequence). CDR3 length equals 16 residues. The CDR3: CASSRPDSPNTGELFF. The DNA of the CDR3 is TGTGCCAGTAGTAGACCAGACAGCCCAAACACCGGGGAGCTGTTTTTT.

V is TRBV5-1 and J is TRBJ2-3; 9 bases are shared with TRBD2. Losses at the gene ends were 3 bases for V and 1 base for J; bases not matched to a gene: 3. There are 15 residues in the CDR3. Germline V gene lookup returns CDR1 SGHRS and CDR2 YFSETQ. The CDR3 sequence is CASSSKRGGTDTQYF. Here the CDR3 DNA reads TGCGCCAGCAGCTCCAAGCGGGGGGGCACAGATACGCAGTATTTT. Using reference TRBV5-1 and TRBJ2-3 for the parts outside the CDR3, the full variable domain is KAGVTQTPRYLIKTRGQQVTLSCSPISGHRSVSWYQQTPGQGLQFLFEYFSETQRNKGNFPGRFSGRQFSNSRSEMNVSTLELGDSALYLCASSSKRGGTDTQYFGPGTRLTVL.

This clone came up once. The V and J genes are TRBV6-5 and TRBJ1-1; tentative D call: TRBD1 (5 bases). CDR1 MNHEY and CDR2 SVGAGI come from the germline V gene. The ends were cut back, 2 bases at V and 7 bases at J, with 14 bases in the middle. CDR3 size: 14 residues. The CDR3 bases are TGTGCCAGCAGTTACGAGGGGCCCCGAGGTGAAGCTTTCTTT. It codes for CASSYEGPRGEAFF.

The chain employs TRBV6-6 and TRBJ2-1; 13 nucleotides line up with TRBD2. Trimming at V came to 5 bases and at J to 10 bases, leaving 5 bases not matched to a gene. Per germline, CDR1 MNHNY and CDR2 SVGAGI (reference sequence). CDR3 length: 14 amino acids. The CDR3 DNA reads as TGTGCCAGCAGTACTAGCGGGGGGGCCCAAGAGCAGTTCTTC. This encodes CASSTSGGAQEQFF.

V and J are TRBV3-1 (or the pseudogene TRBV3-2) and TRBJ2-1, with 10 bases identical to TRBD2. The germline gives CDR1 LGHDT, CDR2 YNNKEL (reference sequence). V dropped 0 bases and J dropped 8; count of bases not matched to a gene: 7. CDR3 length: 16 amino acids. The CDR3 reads CASSQERLAGVYEQFF. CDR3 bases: TGTGCCAGCAGCCAAGAGCGGCTAGCGGGAGTATATGAGCAGTTCTTC.

The CDR3 DNA reads TGTGCCACCAGCCATCAATCAGGGAACGAGCAGTACTTC. Protein sequence: CATSHQSGNEQYF. The V gene is TRBV15, the J gene TRBJ2-7; D is possibly TRBD1 (5 bases). The germline gives CDR1 LNHNV, CDR2 YYDKDF (reference sequence). Deletions cut 5 bases from V and 5 bases from J, with 13 bases between. The CDR3 sequence is 13 residues long.

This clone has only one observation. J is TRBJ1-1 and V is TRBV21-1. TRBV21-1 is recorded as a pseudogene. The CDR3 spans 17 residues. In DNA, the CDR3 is TGTGCCAGCAGCTATGAAGGACTCCCGAGAGGATACACTGAAGCTTTCTTT. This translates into CASSYEGLPRGYTEAFF.

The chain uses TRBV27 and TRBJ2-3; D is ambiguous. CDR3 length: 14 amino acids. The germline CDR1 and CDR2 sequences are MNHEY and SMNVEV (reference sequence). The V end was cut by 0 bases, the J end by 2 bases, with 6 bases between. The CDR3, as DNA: TGTGCCAGCAGTTTATCTTCCCCCACAGATACGCAGTATTTT. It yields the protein CASSLSSPTDTQYF.

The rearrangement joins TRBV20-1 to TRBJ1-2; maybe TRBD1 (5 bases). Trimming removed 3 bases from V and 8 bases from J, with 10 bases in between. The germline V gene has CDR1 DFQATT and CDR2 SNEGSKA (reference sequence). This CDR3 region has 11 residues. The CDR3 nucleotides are TGCAGTGCTAGTGAGCAGGGCGGCTACACCTTC. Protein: CSASEQGGYTF.

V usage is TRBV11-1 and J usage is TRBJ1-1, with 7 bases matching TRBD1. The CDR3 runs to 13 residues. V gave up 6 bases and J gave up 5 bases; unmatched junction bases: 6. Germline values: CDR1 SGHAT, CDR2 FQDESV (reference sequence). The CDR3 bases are TGTGCCAGCAGACAGACAGGGTCTACTGAAGCTTTCTTT. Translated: CASRQTGSTEAFF.

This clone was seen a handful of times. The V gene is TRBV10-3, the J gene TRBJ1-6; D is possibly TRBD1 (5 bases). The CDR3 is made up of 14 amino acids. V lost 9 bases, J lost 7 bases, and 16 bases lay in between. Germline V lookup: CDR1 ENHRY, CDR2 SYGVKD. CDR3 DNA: TGTGCCATAAACCCGGGACCCGTAAATTCACCCCTCCACTTT. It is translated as CAINPGPVNSPLHF.

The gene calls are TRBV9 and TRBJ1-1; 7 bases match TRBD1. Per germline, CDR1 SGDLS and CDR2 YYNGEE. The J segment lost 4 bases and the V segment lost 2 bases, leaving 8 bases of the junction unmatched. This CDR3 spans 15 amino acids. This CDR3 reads CASSVTDRVGTEAFF. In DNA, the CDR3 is TGTGCCAGCAGCGTTACAGACAGGGTAGGCACTGAAGCTTTCTTT. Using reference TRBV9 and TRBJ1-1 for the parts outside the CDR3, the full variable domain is DSGVTQTPKHLITATGQRVTLRCSPRSGDLSVYWYQQSLDQGLQFLIQYYNGEERAKGNILERFSAQQFPDLHSELNLSSLELGDSALYFCASSVTDRVGTEAFFGQGTRLTVV.

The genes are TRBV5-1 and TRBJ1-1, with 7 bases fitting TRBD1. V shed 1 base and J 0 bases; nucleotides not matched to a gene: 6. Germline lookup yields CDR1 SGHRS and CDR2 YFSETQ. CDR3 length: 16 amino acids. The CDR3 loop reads CASSLLGQTMNTEAFF. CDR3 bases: TGCGCCAGCAGCTTGTTGGGACAGACAATGAACACTGAAGCTTTCTTT. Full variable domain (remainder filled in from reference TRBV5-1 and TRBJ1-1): KAGVTQTPRYLIKTRGQQVTLSCSPISGHRSVSWYQQTPGQGLQFLFEYFSETQRNKGNFPGRFSGRQFSNSRSEMNVSTLELGDSALYLCASSLLGQTMNTEAFFGQGTRLTVV.

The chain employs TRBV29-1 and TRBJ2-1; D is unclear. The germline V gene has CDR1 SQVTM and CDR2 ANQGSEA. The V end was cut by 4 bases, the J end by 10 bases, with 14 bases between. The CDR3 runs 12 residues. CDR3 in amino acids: CSVVYRWGEQFF. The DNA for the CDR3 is TGCAGCGTTGTCTACCGGTGGGGAGAGCAGTTCTTC.

The CDR3 DNA reads as TGTGCCAGCAGTTATACAGGGATCCTTAATGGCTACACCTTC. The encoded protein is CASSYTGILNGYTF. This sequence joins TRBV6-6 and TRBJ1-2, with D perhaps TRBD1 (6 bases). V was pared by 3 bases and J by 6 bases, with 14 bases between. The CDR3 spans 14 residues. Germline assignment: CDR1 MNHNY and CDR2 SVGAGI (reference sequence).

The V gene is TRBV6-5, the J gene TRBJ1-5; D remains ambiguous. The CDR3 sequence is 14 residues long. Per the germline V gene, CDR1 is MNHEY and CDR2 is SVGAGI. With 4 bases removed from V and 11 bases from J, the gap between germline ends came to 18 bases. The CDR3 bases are TGTGCCAGCAGTTTAGAGGACGGACCGTGGGCCCAGCATTTT. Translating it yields CASSLEDGPWAQHF.

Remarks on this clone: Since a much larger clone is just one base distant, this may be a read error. The CDR3 DNA reads TGTGCCAGCAGTTTATTGGGCGGGGGAGCGTACAATGAGCAGTTCTTC. Its translation: CASSLLGGGAYNEQFF. This chain connects TRBV27 to TRBJ2-1, with 7 bases matching TRBD2. Germline CDR1 and CDR2: MNHEY and SMNVEV (reference sequence). After removal of 1 base from V and 4 bases from J, the junction contained 7 bases not matched to a gene. The CDR3 is 16 residues long.

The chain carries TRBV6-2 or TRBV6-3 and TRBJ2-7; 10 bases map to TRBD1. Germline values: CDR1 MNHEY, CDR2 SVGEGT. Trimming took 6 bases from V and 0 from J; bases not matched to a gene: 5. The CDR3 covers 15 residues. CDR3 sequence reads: CASSSGTGDSYEQYF. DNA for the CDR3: TGTGCCAGCAGCTCCGGGACAGGGGACTCCTACGAGCAGTACTTC.

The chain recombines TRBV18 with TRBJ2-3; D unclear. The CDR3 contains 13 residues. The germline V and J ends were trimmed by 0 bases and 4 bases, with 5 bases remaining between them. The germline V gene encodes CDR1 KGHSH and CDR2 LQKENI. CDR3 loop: CASSPPIADTQYF. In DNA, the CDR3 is TGTGCCAGCTCACCACCGATCGCAGATACGCAGTATTTT.

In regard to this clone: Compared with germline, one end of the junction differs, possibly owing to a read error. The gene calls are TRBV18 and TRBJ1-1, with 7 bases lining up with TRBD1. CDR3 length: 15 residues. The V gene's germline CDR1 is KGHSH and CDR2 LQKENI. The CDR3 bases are TGTGCCAGCTCACCGCAGGGGGTTACGAACACTGAAACTTTCTTT. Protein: CASSPQGVTNTETFF.